Listed here are 25 T cell receptor beta chains from one sample, sequenced in a study of shared clonotypes between healthy human individuals. The assay was immunoSEQ multiplex PCR, and TCRdb's table has in-frame clones only and misses some. This sample yields about 2.1 million clones, of which around 93% are seen a single time; less than 2% belongs to the top ten. The naive CD8 subset, CD45RO-negative cells positively selected for CCR7, excluded terminally differentiated effector memory CD45RA+ cells. Sequenced input: naive CD8+ T cells from PBMCs. The receptors here all came from a young man in good health. Some clones in this sample may be carry-over from other donors' samples.

The CDR3 DNA is TGTGCCAGCAGTTATACAGGGTACAATCAGCCCCAGCATTTT. Its translation is CASSYTGYNQPQHF. The rearrangement joins TRBV27 to TRBJ1-5; the D gene is possibly TRBD1 (6 bases). Germline CDR1 and CDR2: MNHEY and SMNVEV (reference sequence). The CDR3 contains 14 residues. V was trimmed by 4 bases and J by 3 bases, leaving 10 bases between them.

This clone was seen a few times. The chain combines TRBV27 with TRBJ1-2; TRBD1 is a possible D gene (6 bases). The length of the CDR3 is 14 residues. The ends were cut back, 5 bases at V and 6 bases at J, with 16 bases in the middle. The germline V gene encodes CDR1 MNHEY and CDR2 SMNVEV (reference sequence). Written as DNA, the CDR3 is TGTGCCAGCAGTGATCGACAGGACCCCCATGGCTACACCTTC. Translated, it gives CASSDRQDPHGYTF.

The chain couples TRBV27 to TRBJ2-4; TRBD2 matches at 8 bases. J gave up 7 bases and V 7 bases, and 6 bases lay outside the gene matches. Germline CDR1 MNHEY, CDR2 SMNVEV (reference sequence). There are 13 residues in the CDR3. CDR3 DNA sequence: TGTGCCAGCATCGGGCGGGAGGCCAACATTCAGTACTTC. As protein: CASIGREANIQYF.

The V gene is TRBV29-1, the J gene TRBJ2-4; D gene unclear. Trimming left V 2 bases short and J 1 base short, with 15 bases between. Germline CDR1 SQVTM, CDR2 ANQGSEA. The CDR3 loop spans 16 amino acids. CDR3: CSVEFPQPQAKNIQYF. Written as DNA, the CDR3 is TGCAGCGTTGAATTTCCGCAACCCCAGGCCAAAAACATTCAGTACTTC.

The rearrangement uses TRBV4-3 and TRBJ2-3, with no clear D. The CDR3 extends over 16 amino acids. Trimming took 3 bases from V and 0 from J, leaving 13 bases between them. CDR1 is LGHNA, CDR2 YSLEER, per germline. The DNA of the CDR3 is TGCGCCAGCAGCCAGAACTCATATACAAGCACAGATACGCAGTATTTT. This codes for CASSQNSYTSTDTQYF.

The rearrangement uses TRBV19 and TRBJ1-1, with 10 bases lining up with TRBD1. Unmatched junction bases numbered 2, after V lost 6 bases and J lost 4 bases. Per germline, CDR1 LNHDA and CDR2 SQIVND (reference sequence). The CDR3 spans 13 residues. CDR3 bases: TGTGCCAGTAGGACAGGGGGCCCCACTGAAGCTTTCTTT. Protein sequence: CASRTGGPTEAFF.

The chain links TRBV27 to TRBJ1-2, with a possible D match to TRBD1 (6 bases). Germline CDR1 and CDR2: MNHEY and SMNVEV (reference sequence). The CDR3 has 14 residues. The V gene lost 5 bases and the J gene lost 8 bases, with 18 bases spanning the gap. CDR3 nucleotides: TGTGCCAGCAGTCCCCCCGGCCGGGGGGGCGGCTACACCTTC. Its protein is CASSPPGRGGGYTF.

The chain carries TRBV9 and TRBJ1-1, with D hard to call. The CDR3 consists of 15 residues. Germline loops: CDR1 SGDLS, CDR2 YYNGEE. V was clipped by 1 base and J by 1 base, with 11 bases between them. CDR3 sequence reads: CASSVYQTRNTEAFF. The CDR3 region has the DNA TGTGCCAGCAGCGTATACCAAACACGGAACACTGAAGCTTTCTTT.

A single count supports this clone. This chain uses TRBV29-1 with TRBJ2-3; possibly TRBD2 for D (6 bases). Trimming shortened V by 5 bases and J by 4 bases, and 13 bases separated the two germline ends. Germline CDR1 SQVTM, CDR2 ANQGSEA. The length of the CDR3 is 13 residues. CDR3 loop: CSVSSVVADTQYF. The CDR3 DNA sequence: TGCAGCGTTTCTAGCGTGGTGGCAGATACGCAGTATTTT.

The chain has TRBV19 and TRBJ1-5, with 9 bases identical to TRBD1. Germline V gives CDR1 LNHDA, CDR2 SQIVND (reference sequence). V lost 10 bases, J lost 3 bases, and 7 bases stayed unmatched. CDR3 length: 14 residues. This CDR3 is CATADRGNNQPQHF. CDR3 coding DNA: TGTGCCACCGCGGACAGGGGAAACAATCAGCCCCAGCATTTT. The full variable domain, in which reference TRBV19 and TRBJ1-5 provide the parts outside the CDR3, is DGGITQSPKYLFRKEGQNVTLSCEQNLNHDAMYWYRQDPGQGLRLIYYSQIVNDFQKGDIAEGYSVSREKKESFPLTVTSAQKNPTAFYLCATADRGNNQPQHFGDGTRLSIL.

V gene TRBV7-9 combines with J gene TRBJ2-3; D is unresolved. The CDR3 sequence is 14 residues long. V lost 2 bases, J lost 4 bases, and 10 bases lay in between. Germline loops: CDR1 SEHNR, CDR2 FQNEAQ (reference sequence). CDR3 region: CASSLSIGADTQYF. Here the CDR3 DNA reads TGTGCCAGCAGCTTATCCATAGGAGCAGATACGCAGTATTTT.

The chain recombines TRBV18 with TRBJ1-5; 7 nucleotides align to TRBD1. J was trimmed by 3 bases and V by 1 base; bases with no gene match: 3. Germline values: CDR1 KGHSH, CDR2 LQKENI. CDR3 length equals 15 residues. DNA of the CDR3: TGTGCCAGCTCACCACAGGGGGCAACCAATCAGCCCCAGCATTTT. Amino acid sequence: CASSPQGATNQPQHF.

V usage is TRBV11-2 and J usage is TRBJ2-7; D is tentatively TRBD1 or TRBD2 (5 bases each). In germline, CDR1 is SGHAT, CDR2 FQNNGV. The CDR3 totals 12 residues. V lost 0 bases and J 6 bases, leaving 6 bases between the germline ends. CDR3 nucleotide sequence: TGTGCCAGCAGCTTAGAAGGGACCGAGCAGTACTTC. Its translation is CASSLEGTEQYF.

In DNA form, the CDR3 reads TGTGCCAGCAGTTTATTTTCCAGGTCCTACGAGCAGTACTTC. Its protein product is CASSLFSRSYEQYF. The chain combines TRBV27 with TRBJ2-7; D not certain. Germline-derived CDR1 and CDR2 are MNHEY and SMNVEV (reference sequence). V gave up 1 base and J gave up 1 base, with 8 bases separating them. CDR3 length: 14 residues.

The chain carries TRBV11-2 and TRBJ1-1; D might be TRBD1 (6 bases). Germline values: CDR1 SGHAT, CDR2 FQNNGV. The CDR3 totals 14 residues. Trimming shortened V by 4 bases and J by 1 base, and 10 bases separated the two germline ends. CDR3 residues: CASSSWGANTEAFF. For the CDR3, the DNA is TGTGCCAGCAGCTCTTGGGGGGCGAACACTGAAGCTTTCTTT.

This chain uses TRBV27 with TRBJ1-5; 7 bases fit TRBD1. The junction had 7 bases not matched to a gene; V was cut back by 2 bases and J by 3 bases. The germline V gene has CDR1 MNHEY and CDR2 SMNVEV (reference sequence). This CDR3 comprises 16 residues. CDR3 sequence (DNA): TGTGCCAGCAGTTTAACAGGGGCAGGGTTCAATCAGCCCCAGCATTTT. Translated, it gives CASSLTGAGFNQPQHF.

V gene TRBV6-1 combines with J gene TRBJ2-1, with D maybe TRBD2 (6 bases). The ends were cut back, 1 base at V and 8 bases at J, with 15 bases in the middle. The CDR3 spans 15 residues. Germline values: CDR1 MNHNS, CDR2 SASEGT. CDR3 nucleotide sequence: TGTGCCAGCAGTGAAGGACTAGGAGAGGTCTATGAGCAGTTCTTC. Translated: CASSEGLGEVYEQFF.

The chain combines TRBV4-2 with TRBJ2-4; D is ambiguous. The germline V gene encodes CDR1 LGHNA and CDR2 YNFKEQ. Trimming removed 2 bases from V and 0 bases from J, with 14 bases in between. The CDR3 spans 17 residues. CDR3 bases: TGTGCCAGCAGCCAAAATCTTGCAACACTAGCCAAAAACATTCAGTACTTC. Translated: CASSQNLATLAKNIQYF.

This clone was found a few times. This chain joins TRBV7-9 and TRBJ1-2, with 7 bases aligning to TRBD1. CDR1 and CDR2 from the germline V gene are SEHNR and FQNEAQ (reference sequence). The CDR3 sequence is 14 residues long. The ends lost 3 bases at V and 6 bases at J; junction bases unmatched: 7. DNA for the CDR3: TGTGCCAGCAGCTTTGGGACAGTGATACATGGCTACACCTTC. Protein product: CASSFGTVIHGYTF.

The rearrangement links TRBV29-1 to TRBJ2-5; TRBD2 aligns across 8 bases. Germline CDR1 and CDR2: SQVTM and ANQGSEA. J gave up 3 bases and V 2 bases, and 8 bases lay outside the gene matches. The CDR3 is 15 residues long. The CDR3 reads CSVELAGDVKETQYF. The CDR3 DNA sequence: TGCAGCGTTGAACTAGCGGGCGACGTTAAAGAGACCCAGTACTTC.

The gene calls are TRBV30 and TRBJ1-5, with TRBD1 identical over 12 bases. Trimming at V came to 0 bases and at J to 7 bases, leaving 4 bases not matched to a gene. Germline CDR1 is GTSNPN and CDR2 is SVGIG (reference sequence). This CDR3 contains 15 residues. CDR3 loop: CAWSVRGQGAQPQHF. CDR3 nucleotide sequence: TGTGCCTGGAGTGTACGGGGACAGGGGGCGCAGCCCCAGCATTTT. Full variable domain (outside the CDR3, taken from reference TRBV30 and TRBJ1-5): SQTIHQWPATLVQPVGSPLSLECTVEGTSNPNLYWYRQAAGRGLQLLFYSVGIGQISSEVPQNLSASRPQDRQFILSSKKLLLSDSGFYLCAWSVRGQGAQPQHFGDGTRLSIL.

The rearrangement links TRBV6-6 to TRBJ2-7; D tentatively fits TRBD1 or TRBD2 (5 bases each). Germline V gives CDR1 MNHNY, CDR2 SVGAGI (reference sequence). There are 14 residues in the CDR3. Trimming took 7 bases from V and 6 from J, leaving 19 bases between them. The chain's CDR3 is CASTDYDAGAEQYF. CDR3 coding DNA: TGTGCCAGCACCGATTACGATGCCGGGGCCGAGCAGTACTTC.

The genes are TRBV9 and TRBJ2-3; TRBD2 aligns across 9 bases. Trimming cost V 3 bases and J 5 bases; bases outside gene matches: 13. Germline V gives CDR1 SGDLS, CDR2 YYNGEE. This CDR3 has 17 residues. CDR3 protein: CASSGDGREGRIDTQYF. The CDR3 DNA is TGTGCCAGCAGCGGCGACGGGCGGGAGGGCCGGATAGATACGCAGTATTTT.

The V and J genes are TRBV28 and TRBJ2-4; D tentatively reads TRBD1 or TRBD2 (6 bases each). Per germline, CDR1 MDHEN and CDR2 SYDVKM. CDR3 length: 15 amino acids. V lost 6 bases to trimming and J lost 7 bases, with 19 bases between them. DNA of the CDR3: TGTGCCAGCAGCACGCAAGTGAGGGGGAGGAACATTCAGTACTTC. This encodes CASSTQVRGRNIQYF.

This clone was found a few times. The rearrangement joins TRBV19 to TRBJ1-1; D ambiguous. The V end lost 6 bases, the J end lost 5 bases, and 7 bases lay between the germline ends. This CDR3 spans 11 amino acids. Germline CDR1 is LNHDA and CDR2 is SQIVND (reference sequence). The CDR3 bases are TGTGCCAGTAGCGTGGGAACTGAAGCTTTCTTT. Its protein is CASSVGTEAFF.